Sequencing of this T cell receptor beta chain was carried out in a study of T cell responses to AZD1222 COVID-19 vaccine. Clones were sequenced by immunoSEQ multiplex PCR, and TCRdb holds only the in-frame ones, with some missing. The table records more than 110,000 clones, over 90% of them present only once. This clone has a single count. Its cognate antigen is unknown. There are 14 residues in the CDR3. V was pared by 3 bases and J by 3 bases, with 2 bases of the junction left unmatched. In germline, CDR1 is KGHSH, CDR2 LQKENI. Points from the study as a whole: Only after the peak T cell response were repertoires sampled. Donors, mostly white British, included more females; clonal diversity was possibly underestimated. The study found Spike-specific TCR breadth and depth rose after two AZD1222 doses. The number of AZD1222 recipients seropositive at baseline was only 6 or 7.

This TCR came from an adult who received the AZD1222 COVID-19 vaccine. J is TRBJ2-7 and V is TRBV18, with 10 bases fitting TRBD2. This specimen was peripheral blood, taken 28 days after the second AZD1222 dose. CDR3 coding DNA: TGTGCCAGCTCACCCCCTAGCGGGAGCTACGAGCAGTACTTC. Encoded protein: CASSPPSGSYEQYF.